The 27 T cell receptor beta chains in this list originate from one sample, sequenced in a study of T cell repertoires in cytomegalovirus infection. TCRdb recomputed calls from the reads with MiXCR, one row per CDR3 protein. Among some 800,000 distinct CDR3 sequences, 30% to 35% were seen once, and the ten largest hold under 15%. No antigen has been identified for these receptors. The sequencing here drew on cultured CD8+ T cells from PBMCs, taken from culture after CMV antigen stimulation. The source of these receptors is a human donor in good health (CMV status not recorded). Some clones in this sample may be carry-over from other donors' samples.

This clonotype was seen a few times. CDR3 nucleotides: TGCAGCGTTGAAGACCTAGAGACCCAGTACTTC. Protein sequence: CSVEDLETQYF. The gene calls are TRBV29-1 and TRBJ2-5; D unclear. Germline V gene data show CDR1 as SQVTM and CDR2 as ANQGSEA. The CDR3 loop spans 11 amino acids. V was shortened by 0 bases and J by 4 bases, with 3 bases between the two germline ends. The full variable domain, rest sourced from reference TRBV29-1 and TRBJ2-5, is SAVISQKPSRDICQRGTSLTIQCQVDSQVTMMFWYRQQPGQSLTLIATANQGSEATYESGFVIDKFPISRPNLTFSTLTVSNMSPEDSSIYLCSVEDLETQYFGPGTRLLVL.

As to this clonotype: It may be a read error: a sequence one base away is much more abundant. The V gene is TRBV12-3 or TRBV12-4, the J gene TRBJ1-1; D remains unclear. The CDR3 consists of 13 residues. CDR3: CASSFTVNTKAFF. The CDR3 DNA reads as TGTGCCAGCAGTTTCACAGTGAACACTAAAGCTTTCTTT.

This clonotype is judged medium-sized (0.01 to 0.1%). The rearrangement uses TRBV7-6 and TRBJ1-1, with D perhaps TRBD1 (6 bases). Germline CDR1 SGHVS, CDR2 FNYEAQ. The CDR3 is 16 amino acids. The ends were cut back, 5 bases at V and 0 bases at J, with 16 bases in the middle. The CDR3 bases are TGTGCCAGCAGCCATCTAGACGGGGGCGTGAACACTGAAGCTTTCTTT. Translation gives CASSHLDGGVNTEAFF.

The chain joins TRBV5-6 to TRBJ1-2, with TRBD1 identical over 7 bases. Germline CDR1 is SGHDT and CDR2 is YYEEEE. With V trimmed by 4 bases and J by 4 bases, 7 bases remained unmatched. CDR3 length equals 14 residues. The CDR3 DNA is TGTGCCAGCAGCGGAGAGACAGGGATCTATGGCTACACCTTC. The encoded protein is CASSGETGIYGYTF.

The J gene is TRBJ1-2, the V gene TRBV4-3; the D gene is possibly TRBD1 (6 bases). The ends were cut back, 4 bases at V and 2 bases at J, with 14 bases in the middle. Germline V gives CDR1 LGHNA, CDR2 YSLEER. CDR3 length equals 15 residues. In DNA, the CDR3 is TGCGCCAGCAGCCTGTACAGGGAGGGGAACTATGGCTACACCTTC. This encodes CASSLYREGNYGYTF.

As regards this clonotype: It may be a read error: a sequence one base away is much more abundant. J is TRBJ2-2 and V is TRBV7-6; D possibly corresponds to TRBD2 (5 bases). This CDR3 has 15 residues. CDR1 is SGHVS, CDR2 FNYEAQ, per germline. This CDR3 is CASSLAGTNTGKLFF. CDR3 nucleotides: TGTGCCAGCAGCTTAGCAGGAACGAACACCGGGAAGCTGTTTTTT.

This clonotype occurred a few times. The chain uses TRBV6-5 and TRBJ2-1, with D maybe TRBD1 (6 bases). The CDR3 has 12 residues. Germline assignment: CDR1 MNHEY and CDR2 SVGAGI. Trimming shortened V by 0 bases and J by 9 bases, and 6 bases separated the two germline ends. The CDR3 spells CASSYSTGEQFF. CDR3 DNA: TGTGCCAGCAGTTACTCGACAGGTGAGCAGTTCTTC.

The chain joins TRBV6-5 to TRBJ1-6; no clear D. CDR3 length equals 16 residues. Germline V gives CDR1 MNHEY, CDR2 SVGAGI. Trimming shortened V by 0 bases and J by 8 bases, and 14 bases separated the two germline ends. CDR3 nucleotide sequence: TGTGCCAGCAGTTACTCCGTGCCCTTAGTAGATTCACCCCTCCACTTT. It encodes CASSYSVPLVDSPLHF.

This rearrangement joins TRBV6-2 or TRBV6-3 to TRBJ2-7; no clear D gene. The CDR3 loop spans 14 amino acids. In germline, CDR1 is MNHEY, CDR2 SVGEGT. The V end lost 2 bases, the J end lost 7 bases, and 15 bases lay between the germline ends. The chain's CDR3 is CASSYLTKQREQYF. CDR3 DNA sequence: TGTGCCAGCAGTTACCTGACCAAACAAAGGGAGCAGTACTTC.

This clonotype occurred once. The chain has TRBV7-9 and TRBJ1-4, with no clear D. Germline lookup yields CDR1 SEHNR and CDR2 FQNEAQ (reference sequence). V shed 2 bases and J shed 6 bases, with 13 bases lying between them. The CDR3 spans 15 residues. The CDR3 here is CASSLLGPQDEKLFF. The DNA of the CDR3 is TGTGCCAGCAGCTTACTCGGGCCCCAGGATGAAAAACTGTTTTTT.

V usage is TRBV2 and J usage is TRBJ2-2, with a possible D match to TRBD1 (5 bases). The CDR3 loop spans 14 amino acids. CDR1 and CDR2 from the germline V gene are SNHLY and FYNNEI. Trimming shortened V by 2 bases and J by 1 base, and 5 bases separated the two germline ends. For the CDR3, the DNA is TGTGCCAGCAGTGAAACAGGGAACACCGGGGAGCTGTTTTTT. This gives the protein CASSETGNTGELFF.

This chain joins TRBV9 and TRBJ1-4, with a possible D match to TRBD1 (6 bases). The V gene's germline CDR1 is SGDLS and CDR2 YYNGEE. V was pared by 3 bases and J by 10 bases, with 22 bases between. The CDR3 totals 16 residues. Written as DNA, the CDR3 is TGTGCCAGCAGCGCCCACAGGGAGGGTGGGAGCGTAAAACTGTTTTTT. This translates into CASSAHREGGSVKLFF.

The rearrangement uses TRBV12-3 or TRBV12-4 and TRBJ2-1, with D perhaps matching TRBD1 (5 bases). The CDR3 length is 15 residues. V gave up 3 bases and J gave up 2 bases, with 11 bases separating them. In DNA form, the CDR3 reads TGTGCCAGCAGTTTTGGGGCCGACCCCTACAATGAGCAGTTCTTC. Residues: CASSFGADPYNEQFF.

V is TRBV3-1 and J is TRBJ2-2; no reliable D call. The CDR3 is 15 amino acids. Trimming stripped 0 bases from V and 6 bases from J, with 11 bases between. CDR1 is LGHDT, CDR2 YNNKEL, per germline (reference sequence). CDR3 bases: TGTGCCAGCAGCCAAGATTTCAGCTTCGCCGGGGAGCTGTTTTTT. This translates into CASSQDFSFAGELFF.

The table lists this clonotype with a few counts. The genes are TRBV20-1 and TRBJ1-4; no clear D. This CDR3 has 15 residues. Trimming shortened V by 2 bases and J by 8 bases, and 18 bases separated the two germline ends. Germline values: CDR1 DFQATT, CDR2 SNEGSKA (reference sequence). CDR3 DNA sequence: TGCAGTGCTAGACTCGAAGGTCCCCCGGAGGAAAAACTGTTTTTT. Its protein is CSARLEGPPEEKLFF.

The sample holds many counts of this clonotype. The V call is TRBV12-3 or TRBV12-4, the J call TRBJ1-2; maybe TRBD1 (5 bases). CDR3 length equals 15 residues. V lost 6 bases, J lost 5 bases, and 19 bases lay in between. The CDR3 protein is CASSTVRQGSYGYTF. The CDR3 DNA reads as TGTGCCAGCAGCACCGTTCGGCAGGGCTCATATGGCTACACCTTC.

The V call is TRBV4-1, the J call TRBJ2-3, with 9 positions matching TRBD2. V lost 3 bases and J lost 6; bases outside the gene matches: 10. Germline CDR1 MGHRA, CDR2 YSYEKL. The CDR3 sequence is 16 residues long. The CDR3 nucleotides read TGCGCCAGCAGCCAGTTAGGGACTAGCAATTCTGATACGCAGTATTTT. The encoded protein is CASSQLGTSNSDTQYF.

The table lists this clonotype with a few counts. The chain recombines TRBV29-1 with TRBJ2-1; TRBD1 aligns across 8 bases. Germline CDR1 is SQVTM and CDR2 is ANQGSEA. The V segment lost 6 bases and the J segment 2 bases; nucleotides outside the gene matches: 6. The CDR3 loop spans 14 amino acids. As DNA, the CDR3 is TGCAGCGTGCCTGACAGGGGAGCCTACAATGAGCAGTTCTTC. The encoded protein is CSVPDRGAYNEQFF.

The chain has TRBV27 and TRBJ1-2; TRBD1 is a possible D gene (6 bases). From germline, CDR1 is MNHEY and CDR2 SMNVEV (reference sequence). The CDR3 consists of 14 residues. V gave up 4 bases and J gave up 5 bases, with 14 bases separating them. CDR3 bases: TGTGCCAGCAGTTCCATCACAGGGTGGTATGGCTACACCTTC. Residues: CASSSITGWYGYTF.

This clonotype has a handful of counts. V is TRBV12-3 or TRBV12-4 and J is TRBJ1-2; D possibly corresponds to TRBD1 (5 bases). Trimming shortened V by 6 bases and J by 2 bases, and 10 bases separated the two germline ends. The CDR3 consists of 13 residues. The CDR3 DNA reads TGTGCCAGCAGCCCTCCAGGGAACTATGGCTACACCTTC. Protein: CASSPPGNYGYTF.

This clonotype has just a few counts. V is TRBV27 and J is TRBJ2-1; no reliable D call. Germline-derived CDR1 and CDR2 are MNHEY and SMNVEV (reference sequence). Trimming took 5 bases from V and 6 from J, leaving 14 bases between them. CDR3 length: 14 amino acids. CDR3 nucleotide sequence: TGTGCCAGCAGTCCCGCAGGTCGGGTCAATGAGCAGTTCTTC. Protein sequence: CASSPAGRVNEQFF.

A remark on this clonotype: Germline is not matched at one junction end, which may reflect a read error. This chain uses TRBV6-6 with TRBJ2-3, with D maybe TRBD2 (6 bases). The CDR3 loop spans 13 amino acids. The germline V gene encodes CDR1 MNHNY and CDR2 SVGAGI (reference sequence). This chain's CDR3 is CTSRGTPPDTQYF. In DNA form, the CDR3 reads TGTACCAGTCGCGGGACCCCCCCAGATACGCAGTATTTT.

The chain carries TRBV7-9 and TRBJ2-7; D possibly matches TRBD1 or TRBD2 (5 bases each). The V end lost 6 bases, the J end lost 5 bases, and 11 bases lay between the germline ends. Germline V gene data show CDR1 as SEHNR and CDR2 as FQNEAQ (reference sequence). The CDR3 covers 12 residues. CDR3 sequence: CASSRDGNEQYV. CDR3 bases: TGTGCCAGCAGTAGGGACGGCAACGAGCAGTACGTC.

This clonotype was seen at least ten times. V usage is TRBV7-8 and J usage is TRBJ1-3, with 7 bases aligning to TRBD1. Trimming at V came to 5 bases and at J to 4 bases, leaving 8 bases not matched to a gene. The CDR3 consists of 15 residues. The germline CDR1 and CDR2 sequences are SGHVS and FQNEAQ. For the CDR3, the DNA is TGTGCCAGCAGCCGGAACAGGGGTCCCGGAAACACCATATATTTT. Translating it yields CASSRNRGPGNTIYF.

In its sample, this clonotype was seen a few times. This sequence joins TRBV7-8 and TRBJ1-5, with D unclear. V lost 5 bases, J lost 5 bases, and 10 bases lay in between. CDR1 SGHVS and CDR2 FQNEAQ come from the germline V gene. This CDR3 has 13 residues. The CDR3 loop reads CASSLHTDQPQHF. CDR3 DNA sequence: TGTGCCAGCAGCCTCCACACAGATCAGCCCCAGCATTTT.

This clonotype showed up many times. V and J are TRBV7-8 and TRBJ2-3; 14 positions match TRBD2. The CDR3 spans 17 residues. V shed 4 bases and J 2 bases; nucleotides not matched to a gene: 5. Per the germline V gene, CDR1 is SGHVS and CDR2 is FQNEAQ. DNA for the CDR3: TGTGCCAGCAGCTGGGGGACTAGCGGGGGAACCACAGATACGCAGTATTTT. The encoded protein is CASSWGTSGGTTDTQYF.

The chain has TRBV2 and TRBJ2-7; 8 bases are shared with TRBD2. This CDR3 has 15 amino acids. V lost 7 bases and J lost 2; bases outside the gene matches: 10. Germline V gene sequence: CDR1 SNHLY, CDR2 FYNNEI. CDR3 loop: CASTHLSGGPYEQYF. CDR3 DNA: TGTGCCAGCACCCATCTAAGCGGGGGACCCTACGAGCAGTACTTC.